This is a list of T cell receptor beta chains from one sample in a study of cytomegalovirus exposure and HLA in healthy donors. Using immunoSEQ multiplex PCR, the repertoire was profiled, and TCRdb retains in-frame clones only, with some absent. Recorded for this sample: some 200,000 clones. Sequencing used PBMCs. The receptors derive from a woman aged 18-29 years in good health and CMV-seropositive. Both conserved end residues are part of each CDR3. Each record gives: V gene, CDR3 length, D gene, J gene, CDR3 protein, CDR3 DNA. A D gene is named only where the DNA matches it firmly.

v_call: TRBV6-1
cdr3_length: 12
d_call: TRBD1
j_call: TRBJ1-2
cdr3_aa: CASSGTGKGYTF
cdr3_nt: TGTGCCAGCAGCGGGACAGGAAAAGGCTACACCTTC

v_call: TRBV19
cdr3_length: 14
d_call: TRBD2
j_call: TRBJ2-1
cdr3_aa: CASSTLAGMNEQFF
cdr3_nt: TGTGCCAGTAGCACACTAGCGGGAATGAATGAGCAGTTCTTC

v_call: TRBV15
cdr3_length: 14
d_call: .
j_call: TRBJ1-5
cdr3_aa: CATSASRSNQPQHF
cdr3_nt: TGTGCCACCAGCGCTAGCAGAAGCAATCAGCCCCAGCATTTT

v_call: TRBV7-9
cdr3_length: 13
d_call: .
j_call: TRBJ1-1
cdr3_aa: CASSYHGGTEAFF
cdr3_nt: TGTGCCAGCAGCTACCACGGTGGCACTGAAGCTTTCTTT

v_call: TRBV11-2
cdr3_length: 14
d_call: .
j_call: TRBJ2-7
cdr3_aa: CASSSAERIYEQYF
cdr3_nt: TGTGCCAGCAGCTCCGCCGAGCGGATCTACGAGCAGTACTTC

v_call: TRBV11-3
cdr3_length: 17
d_call: TRBD1
j_call: TRBJ2-3
cdr3_aa: CASSSNDRARSTDTQYF
cdr3_nt: TGTGCCAGCAGCTCAAATGACAGGGCGCGCAGCACAGATACGCAGTATTTT

v_call: TRBV5-1
cdr3_length: 13
d_call: .
j_call: TRBJ1-4
cdr3_aa: CASSLGGREGLFF
cdr3_nt: TGCGCCAGCAGCTTGGGGGGGCGTGAAGGGCTGTTTTTT

v_call: TRBV2
cdr3_length: 14
d_call: .
j_call: TRBJ1-3
cdr3_aa: CASSGKTSWDTIYF
cdr3_nt: TGTGCCAGCAGCGGGAAGACAAGTTGGGACACCATATATTTT

v_call: TRBV30
cdr3_length: 16
d_call: .
j_call: TRBJ1-1
cdr3_aa: CAWTQGRWSGNTEAFF
cdr3_nt: TGTGCCTGGACTCAAGGGCGGTGGTCGGGAAACACTGAAGCTTTCTTT

v_call: TRBV19
cdr3_length: 14
d_call: .
j_call: TRBJ1-2
cdr3_aa: CASSIPRDNYGYTF
cdr3_nt: TGTGCCAGTAGTATCCCCAGGGATAACTATGGCTACACCTTC

v_call: TRBV4-2
cdr3_length: 12
d_call: .
j_call: TRBJ1-2
cdr3_aa: CASSHGGDGYTF
cdr3_nt: TGTGCCAGCAGCCATGGGGGGGATGGCTACACCTTC

v_call: TRBV5-1
cdr3_length: 14
d_call: TRBD1
j_call: TRBJ1-6
cdr3_aa: CASNDRGSNSPLHF
cdr3_nt: TGCGCCAGCAACGACAGGGGGAGTAATTCACCCCTCCACTTT

v_call: TRBV12-5
cdr3_length: 15
d_call: TRBD2
j_call: TRBJ2-5
cdr3_aa: CASGLFSGRYETQYF
cdr3_nt: TGTGCTAGTGGTTTGTTTAGCGGGAGATACGAGACCCAGTACTTC

v_call: TRBV2
cdr3_length: 15
d_call: .
j_call: TRBJ1-1
cdr3_aa: CASSEILRRNTEAFF
cdr3_nt: TGTGCCAGCAGTGAAATCCTACGTCGGAACACTGAAGCTTTCTTT

v_call: TRBV25-1
cdr3_length: 14
d_call: .
j_call: TRBJ1-4
cdr3_aa: CASSGAGAVEKLFF
cdr3_nt: TGTGCCAGCAGTGGGGCGGGGGCGGTTGAAAAACTGTTTTTT

v_call: TRBV14
cdr3_length: 16
d_call: .
j_call: TRBJ1-2
cdr3_aa: CASSQARGALMYGYTF
cdr3_nt: TGTGCCAGCAGCCAGGCACGCGGCGCCCTAATGTATGGCTACACCTTC

v_call: TRBV5-1
cdr3_length: 12
d_call: .
j_call: TRBJ1-2
cdr3_aa: CASSYDQGGYTF
cdr3_nt: TGCGCCAGCAGCTATGACCAGGGGGGCTACACCTTC

v_call: TRBV13
cdr3_length: 15
d_call: .
j_call: TRBJ1-1
cdr3_aa: CASSLAYDRNTEAFF
cdr3_nt: TGTGCCAGCAGCTTAGCTTATGACAGGAACACTGAAGCTTTCTTT

v_call: TRBV6-5
cdr3_length: 15
d_call: .
j_call: TRBJ2-3
cdr3_aa: CASSYGPPGTDTQYF
cdr3_nt: TGTGCCAGCAGTTATGGGCCCCCGGGCACAGATACGCAGTATTTT

v_call: TRBV2
cdr3_length: 14
d_call: TRBD1
j_call: TRBJ1-2
cdr3_aa: CASSADRGRGGYTF
cdr3_nt: TGTGCCAGCAGTGCAGACAGGGGGAGAGGTGGCTACACCTTC

v_call: TRBV5-1
cdr3_length: 16
d_call: TRBD2
j_call: TRBJ2-5
cdr3_aa: CASRGTSGGGMETQYF
cdr3_nt: TGCGCCAGCAGAGGGACTAGCGGGGGAGGGATGGAGACCCAGTACTTC

v_call: TRBV25-1
cdr3_length: 14
d_call: .
j_call: TRBJ1-5
cdr3_aa: CASRQQGFNQPQHF
cdr3_nt: TGTGCCAGCAGGCAACAGGGTTTCAATCAGCCCCAGCATTTT

v_call: TRBV7-9
cdr3_length: 14
d_call: TRBD2
j_call: TRBJ2-1
cdr3_aa: CASSQGLAGVEQFF
cdr3_nt: TGTGCCAGCAGCCAGGGACTAGCGGGAGTTGAGCAGTTCTTC

v_call: TRBV4-1
cdr3_length: 17
d_call: TRBD1
j_call: TRBJ2-2
cdr3_aa: CASSRGSGTGGSGELFF
cdr3_nt: TGCGCCAGCAGCCGCGGTTCCGGGACAGGGGGCTCCGGGGAGCTGTTTTTT

v_call: TRBV10-3
cdr3_length: 13
d_call: TRBD1
j_call: TRBJ2-2
cdr3_aa: CAIRRTGTGELFF
cdr3_nt: TGTGCCATCCGACGGACAGGCACCGGGGAGCTGTTTTTT

v_call: TRBV2
cdr3_length: 14
d_call: .
j_call: TRBJ1-4
cdr3_aa: CASSDSGVNEKLFF
cdr3_nt: TGTGCCAGCAGTGACTCCGGGGTTAATGAAAAACTGTTTTTT

v_call: TRBV18
cdr3_length: 17
d_call: .
j_call: TRBJ1-3
cdr3_aa: CASSPPSQGIMANTIYF
cdr3_nt: TGTGCCAGCTCACCACCGTCGCAGGGGATTATGGCAAACACCATATATTTT

v_call: TRBV2
cdr3_length: 13
d_call: TRBD1
j_call: TRBJ1-1
cdr3_aa: CASEQGHNTEAFF
cdr3_nt: TGTGCCAGCGAACAGGGGCATAACACTGAAGCTTTCTTT

v_call: TRBV5-1
cdr3_length: 17
d_call: .
j_call: TRBJ2-3
cdr3_aa: CASSGGSGVTPRDTQYF
cdr3_nt: TGCGCCAGCAGCGGGGGGAGTGGGGTTACCCCCCGAGACACGCAGTATTTT

v_call: TRBV19
cdr3_length: 13
d_call: TRBD1
j_call: TRBJ1-1
cdr3_aa: CASSYRGFTEAFF
cdr3_nt: TGTGCCAGTAGTTACAGGGGTTTCACTGAAGCTTTCTTT

v_call: TRBV7-2
cdr3_length: 13
d_call: .
j_call: TRBJ2-7
cdr3_aa: CASSLELAGEQYF
cdr3_nt: TGTGCCAGCAGCTTAGAACTAGCAGGAGAGCAGTACTTC

v_call: TRBV2
cdr3_length: 16
d_call: TRBD1
j_call: TRBJ2-7
cdr3_aa: CASSLSGTDSLYEQYF
cdr3_nt: TGTGCCAGCAGTCTGTCCGGGACAGACAGCCTCTACGAGCAGTACTTC

v_call: TRBV7-9
cdr3_length: 14
d_call: .
j_call: TRBJ2-2
cdr3_aa: CASRPDFHTGELFF
cdr3_nt: TGTGCCAGCAGACCGGACTTTCATACCGGGGAGCTGTTTTTT

v_call: TRBV4-1
cdr3_length: 16
d_call: .
j_call: TRBJ2-7
cdr3_aa: CASSHIFRGPRDERYF
cdr3_nt: TGCGCCAGCAGCCATATTTTCAGGGGCCCCAGGGACGAGCGGTACTTC

v_call: TRBV19
cdr3_length: 13
d_call: TRBD2
j_call: TRBJ2-5
cdr3_aa: CASSRAGGETQYF
cdr3_nt: TGTGCCAGTAGTCGAGCGGGAGGAGAGACCCAGTACTTC

v_call: TRBV4-2
cdr3_length: 15
d_call: .
j_call: TRBJ1-1
cdr3_aa: CASSHSQGMNTEAFF
cdr3_nt: TGTGCCAGCAGCCATTCCCAGGGCATGAACACTGAAGCTTTCTTT

v_call: TRBV19
cdr3_length: 14
d_call: .
j_call: TRBJ2-7
cdr3_aa: CASSIVNRAYEQYF
cdr3_nt: TGTGCCAGTAGTATTGTCAACAGGGCCTACGAGCAGTACTTC

v_call: TRBV6-5
cdr3_length: 15
d_call: TRBD2
j_call: TRBJ2-1
cdr3_aa: CASSLVQGLPPGQFF
cdr3_nt: TGTGCCAGCAGCCTCGTTCAGGGACTACCCCCGGGGCAGTTCTTC

v_call: TRBV19
cdr3_length: 13
d_call: .
j_call: TRBJ2-7
cdr3_aa: CASSLGPAREQYF
cdr3_nt: TGTGCCAGTAGTCTCGGCCCCGCGCGGGAGCAGTACTTC

v_call: TRBV6-5
cdr3_length: 12
d_call: .
j_call: TRBJ1-2
cdr3_aa: CASSNGGFGYTF
cdr3_nt: TGTGCCAGCAGCAACGGGGGATTTGGCTACACCTTC

v_call: TRBV29-1
cdr3_length: 13
d_call: .
j_call: TRBJ1-1
cdr3_aa: CSVGLRADTEAFF
cdr3_nt: TGCAGCGTTGGGTTGCGGGCGGACACTGAAGCTTTCTTT

v_call: TRBV6-5
cdr3_length: 13
d_call: .
j_call: TRBJ1-3
cdr3_aa: CASSPLRGNTIYF
cdr3_nt: TGTGCCAGCAGTCCCCTCAGGGGAAACACCATATATTTT

v_call: TRBV4-1
cdr3_length: 13
d_call: TRBD1
j_call: TRBJ2-1
cdr3_aa: CASSRDRDRGQFF
cdr3_nt: TGCGCCAGCAGCCGGGACCGGGACAGGGGGCAGTTCTTC

v_call: TRBV5-1
cdr3_length: 14
d_call: .
j_call: TRBJ2-7
cdr3_aa: CASTRFRGNDEQYF
cdr3_nt: TGCGCCAGCACTCGGTTCCGGGGGAACGACGAGCAGTACTTC

v_call: TRBV29-1
cdr3_length: 14
d_call: TRBD1
j_call: TRBJ2-3
cdr3_aa: CSVGDRGLTDTQYF
cdr3_nt: TGCAGCGTTGGGGACAGGGGACTCACAGATACGCAGTATTTT